This T cell receptor beta chain emerged from a study of shared clonotypes between healthy human individuals. At the level of the study: Per donor, three plates held CD4 naive cells, three held CD4 memory, two held CD8 naive and one held CD8 memory.

Notes on the study in general: Sequencing depth was expected to affect clonotype sharing among donors.

CDR1 MNHNY and CDR2 SVGAGI come from the germline V gene (reference sequence). The CDR3 has 15 residues. V lost 6 bases, J lost 4 bases, and 10 bases stayed unmatched. As to this clone: Its antigen is not identified.

The genomic DNA of each subset was split evenly across several immunoSEQ plates. Repertoires were generated with immunoSEQ multiplex PCR, while TCRdb's copy carries only in-frame clones and drops some. Of more than 1.2 million clones in the sample, approximately 98.5% were seen once. This receptor was taken from a man aged 25-45 years in good health. The sequenced material came from naive CD4+ T cells sorted from blood. The sample's subset: CD45RA+ positively selected. The chain uses TRBV6-6 and TRBJ2-5; 8 bases line up with TRBD2. DNA for the CDR3: TGTGCCAGCAGAGCGAGCGGGAGTGTCAGAGAGACCCAGTACTTC. Amino acids: CASRASGSVRETQYF.